This T cell receptor beta chain was identified in a study of Tregs in tolerant kidney transplant recipients. The repertoire was sequenced with immunoSEQ multiplex PCR; TCRdb's copy has only in-frame clones and lacks some. Among 100,000 to 120,000 clones listed, roughly 89% were seen once. V was pared by 1 base and J by 4 bases, with 10 bases of the junction left unmatched. The CDR3 has 18 residues. Germline CDR1 and CDR2: SEHNR and FQNEAQ (reference sequence). The receptor was isolated from a human donor who received a combined kidney and bone marrow transplant. The rearrangement uses TRBV7-9 and TRBJ1-1; 12 bases line up with TRBD1. The sample consisted of CD4+ T cells from blood, taken before the transplant. CDR3 nucleotides: TGTGCCAGCAGCTTAGGGGCCGGGACAGGGGGCTTGGGCACTGAAGCTTTCTTT. It translates to CASSLGAGTGGLGTEAFF.